The TCR beta chain under discussion was sequenced for a study of sequential checkpoint blockade in melanoma. Study at large: Maintenance nivolumab came after either treatment sequence. TCRβ was sequenced from DNA of some 97 pretreatment tumors. Roughly 23 patients had matched tumor biopsies before treatment and at week 13 after nivolumab or ipilimumab alone.

Study-wide points: Pretreatment TIL clonality tracked with response in the nivolumab-first arm.

Germline CDR1 reads SGHNT; CDR2 reads YENEEA. V lost 5 bases and J lost 6; bases outside the gene matches: 7. The CDR3 length is 15 residues. Treatment: randomized to nivolumab then ipilimumab (arm A) or the reverse (arm B). Only in-frame clones appear in the TCRdb table, and some are missing; sequencing was by immunoSEQ multiplex PCR. The sample lists about 18,000 clones, 26% seen once, with about 7.2% in the top ten. In regard to this clone: Antigen: not known.

The TCR originated in a human donor with melanoma. The sample was tumor tissue (inferred from file names), taken from a patient given nivolumab and ipilimumab in sequence. J is TRBJ2-1 and V is TRBV11-3, with 10 bases fitting TRBD1. This chain's CDR3 is CASSQPGTGVNEQFF. CDR3 sequence (DNA): TGTGCCAGCAGCCAACCCGGGACAGGGGTCAATGAGCAGTTCTTC.